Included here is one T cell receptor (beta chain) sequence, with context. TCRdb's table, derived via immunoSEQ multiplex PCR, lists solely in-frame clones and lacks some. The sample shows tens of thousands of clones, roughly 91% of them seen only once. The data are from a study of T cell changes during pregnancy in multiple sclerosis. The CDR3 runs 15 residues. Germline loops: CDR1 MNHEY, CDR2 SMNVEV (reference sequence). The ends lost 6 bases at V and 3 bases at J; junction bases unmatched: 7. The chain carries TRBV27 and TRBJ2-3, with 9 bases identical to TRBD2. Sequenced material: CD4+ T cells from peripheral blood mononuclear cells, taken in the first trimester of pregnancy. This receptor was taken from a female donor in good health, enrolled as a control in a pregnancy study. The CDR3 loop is CASSWRAGGTDTQYF. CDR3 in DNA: TGTGCCAGCAGCTGGCGGGCGGGGGGGACAGATACGCAGTATTTT.